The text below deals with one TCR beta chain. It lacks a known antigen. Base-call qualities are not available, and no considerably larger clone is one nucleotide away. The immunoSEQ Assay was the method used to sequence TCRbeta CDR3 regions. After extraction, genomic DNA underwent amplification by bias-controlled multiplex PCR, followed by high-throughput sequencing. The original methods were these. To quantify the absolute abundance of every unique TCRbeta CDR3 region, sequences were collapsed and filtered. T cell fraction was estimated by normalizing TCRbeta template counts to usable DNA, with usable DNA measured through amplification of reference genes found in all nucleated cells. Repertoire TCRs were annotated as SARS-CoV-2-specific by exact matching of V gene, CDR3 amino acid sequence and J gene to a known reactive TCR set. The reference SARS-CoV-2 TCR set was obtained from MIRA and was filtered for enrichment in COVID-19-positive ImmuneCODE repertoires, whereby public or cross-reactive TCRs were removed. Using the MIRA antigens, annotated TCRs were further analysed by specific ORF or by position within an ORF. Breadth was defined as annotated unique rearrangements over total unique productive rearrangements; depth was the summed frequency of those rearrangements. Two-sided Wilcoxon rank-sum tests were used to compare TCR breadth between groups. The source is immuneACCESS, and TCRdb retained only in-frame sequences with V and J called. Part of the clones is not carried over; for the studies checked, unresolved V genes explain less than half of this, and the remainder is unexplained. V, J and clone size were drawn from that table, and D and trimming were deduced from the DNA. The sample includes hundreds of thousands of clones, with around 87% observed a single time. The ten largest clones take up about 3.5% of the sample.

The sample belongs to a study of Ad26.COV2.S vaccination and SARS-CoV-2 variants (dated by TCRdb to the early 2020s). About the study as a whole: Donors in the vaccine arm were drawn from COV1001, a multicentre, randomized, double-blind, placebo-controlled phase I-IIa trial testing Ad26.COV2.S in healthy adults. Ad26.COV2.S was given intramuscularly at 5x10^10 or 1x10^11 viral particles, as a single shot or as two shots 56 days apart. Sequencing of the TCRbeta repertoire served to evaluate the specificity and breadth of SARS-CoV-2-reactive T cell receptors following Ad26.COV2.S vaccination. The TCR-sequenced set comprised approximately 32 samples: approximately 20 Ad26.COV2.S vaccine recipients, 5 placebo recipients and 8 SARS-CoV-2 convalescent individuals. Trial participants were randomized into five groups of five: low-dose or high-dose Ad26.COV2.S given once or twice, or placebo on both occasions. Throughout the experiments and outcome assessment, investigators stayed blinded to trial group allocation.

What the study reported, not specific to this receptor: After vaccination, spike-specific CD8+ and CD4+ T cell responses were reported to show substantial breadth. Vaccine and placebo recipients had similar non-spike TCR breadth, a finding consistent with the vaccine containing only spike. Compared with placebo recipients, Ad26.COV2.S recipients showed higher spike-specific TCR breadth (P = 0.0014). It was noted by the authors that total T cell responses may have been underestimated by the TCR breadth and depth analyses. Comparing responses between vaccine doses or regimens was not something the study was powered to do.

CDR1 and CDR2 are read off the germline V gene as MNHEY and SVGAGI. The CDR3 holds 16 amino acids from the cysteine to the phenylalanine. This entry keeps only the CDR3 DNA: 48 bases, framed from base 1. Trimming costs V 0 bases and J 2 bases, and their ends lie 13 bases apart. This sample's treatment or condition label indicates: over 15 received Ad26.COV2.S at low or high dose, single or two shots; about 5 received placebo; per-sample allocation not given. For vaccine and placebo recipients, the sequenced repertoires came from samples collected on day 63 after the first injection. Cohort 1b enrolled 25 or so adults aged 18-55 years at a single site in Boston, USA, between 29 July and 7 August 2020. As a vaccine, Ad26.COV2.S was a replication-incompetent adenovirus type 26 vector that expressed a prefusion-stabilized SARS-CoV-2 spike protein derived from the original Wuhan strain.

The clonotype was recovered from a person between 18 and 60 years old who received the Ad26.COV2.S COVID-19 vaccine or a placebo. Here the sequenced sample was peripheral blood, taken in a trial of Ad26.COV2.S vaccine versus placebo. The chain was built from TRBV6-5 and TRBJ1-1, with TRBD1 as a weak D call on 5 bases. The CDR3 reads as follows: CASSYSPGIYNTEAFF. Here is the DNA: TGTGCCAGCAGTTACTCCCCAGGGATTTATAACACTGAAGCTTTCTTT.